Following are 5 T cell receptor beta chains from one sample sequenced in a study of cytomegalovirus exposure and HLA in healthy donors. The method was immunoSEQ multiplex PCR; TCRdb's version includes in-frame clones alone and lacks a portion of them. The table has some 140,000 clones, roughly 81% seen once. Sequencing was carried out using PBMCs. These receptors were obtained from a woman in her twenties or thirties in good health and CMV-seronegative.

DNA for the CDR3: TGTGCCAGTAGCCAAGCTATATCTCCGAACGGCTACACCTTC. It encodes CASSQAISPNGYTF. The rearrangement links TRBV19 to TRBJ1-2; no reliable D call. The CDR3 spans 14 residues. The V gene lost 6 bases and the J gene lost 8 bases, with 19 bases spanning the gap. Germline CDR1 LNHDA, CDR2 SQIVND (reference sequence). Based on the CDR3 plus reference TRBV19 and TRBJ1-2, the full variable domain is DGGITQSPKYLFRKEGQNVTLSCEQNLNHDAMYWYRQDPGQGLRLIYYSQIVNDFQKGDIAEGYSVSREKKESFPLTVTSAQKNPTAFYLCASSQAISPNGYTFGSGTRLTVV.

The rearrangement uses TRBV5-1 and TRBJ1-1; 12 nucleotides line up with TRBD1. The junction had 5 bases not matched to a gene; V was cut back by 7 bases and J by 4 bases. Germline values: CDR1 SGHRS, CDR2 YFSETQ. The CDR3 extends over 14 amino acids. In DNA, the CDR3 is TGCGCCAGCTTGAGGGGACAGGGGGCCACTGAAGCTTTCTTT. Encoded protein: CASLRGQGATEAFF.

This clone was counted between two and nine times. The chain has TRBV5-1 and TRBJ2-7; possibly TRBD1 for D (6 bases). Germline V lookup: CDR1 SGHRS, CDR2 YFSETQ. Trimming stripped 5 bases from V and 0 bases from J, with 6 bases between. CDR3 length: 12 residues. The CDR3 loop is CASRDSSYEQYF. DNA of the CDR3: TGCGCCAGCAGGGACAGCTCCTACGAGCAGTACTTC.

The genes are TRBV5-5 and TRBJ2-1, with D possibly TRBD1 on 5 matching bases. Germline CDR1 is SGHKS and CDR2 is YYEKEE (reference sequence). The CDR3 length is 13 residues. V lost 7 bases and J 10 bases, leaving 18 bases between the germline ends. The CDR3 reads CASRNWGVYEQFF. The CDR3 DNA reads as TGTGCCAGCCGTAACTGGGGCGTTTACGAGCAGTTCTTC.

The rearrangement joins TRBV15 to TRBJ2-7; 7 bases fit TRBD1. CDR3 length: 17 residues. V shed 0 bases and J 2 bases; nucleotides not matched to a gene: 10. Germline CDR1 and CDR2: LNHNV and YYDKDF (reference sequence). Here the CDR3 reads CATSRDGARDRTYEQYF. DNA of the CDR3: TGTGCCACCAGCAGAGATGGGGCCCGGGACAGAACCTACGAGCAGTACTTC. The full variable domain, with the rest looked up from reference TRBV15 and TRBJ2-7, is DAMVIQNPRYQVTQFGKPVTLSCSQTLNHNVMYWYQQKSSQAPKLLFHYYDKDFNNEADTPDNFQSRRPNTSFCFLDIRSPGLGDTAMYLCATSRDGARDRTYEQYFGPGTRLTVT.